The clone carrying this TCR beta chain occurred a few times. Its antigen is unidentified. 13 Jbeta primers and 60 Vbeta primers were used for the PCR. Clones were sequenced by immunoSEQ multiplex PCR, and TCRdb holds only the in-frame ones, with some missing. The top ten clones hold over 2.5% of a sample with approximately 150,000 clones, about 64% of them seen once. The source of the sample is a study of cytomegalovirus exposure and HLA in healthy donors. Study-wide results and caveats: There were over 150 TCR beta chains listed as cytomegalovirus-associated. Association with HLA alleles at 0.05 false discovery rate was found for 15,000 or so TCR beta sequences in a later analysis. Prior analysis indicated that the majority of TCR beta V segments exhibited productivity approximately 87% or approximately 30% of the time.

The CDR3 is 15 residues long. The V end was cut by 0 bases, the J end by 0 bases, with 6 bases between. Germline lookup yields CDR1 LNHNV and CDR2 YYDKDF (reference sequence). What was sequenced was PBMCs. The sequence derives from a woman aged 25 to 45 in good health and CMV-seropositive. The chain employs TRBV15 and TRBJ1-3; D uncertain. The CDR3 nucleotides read TGTGCCACCAGCAGAGATTATAACTCTGGAAACACCATATATTTT. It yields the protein CATSRDYNSGNTIYF.